This T cell receptor (beta chain) was recorded in a study of T cell responses to AZD1222 COVID-19 vaccine. Study-wide results and limits: Only six AZD1222 recipients tested seropositive at baseline.

Method: immunoSEQ multiplex PCR; TCRdb's copy keeps in-frame clones and lacks some. The sample shows more than 250,000 clones, more than 85% of them seen only once. For this clone: Its target is not known.

J was trimmed by 2 bases and V by 6 bases; bases with no gene match: 8. The CDR3 covers 15 residues. Looked up from germline, CDR1 is SGHTA and CDR2 is FQGNSA. This chain joins TRBV7-2 and TRBJ1-2; 8 bases map to TRBD1. This TCR derives from an adult in good health. The sequences come from peripheral blood, collected on day 0 of AZD1222 vaccination. In DNA, the CDR3 is TGTGCCAGCAGTAAGGACAGGGAGTGGAACTATGGCTACACCTTC. Amino acid sequence: CASSKDREWNYGYTF.